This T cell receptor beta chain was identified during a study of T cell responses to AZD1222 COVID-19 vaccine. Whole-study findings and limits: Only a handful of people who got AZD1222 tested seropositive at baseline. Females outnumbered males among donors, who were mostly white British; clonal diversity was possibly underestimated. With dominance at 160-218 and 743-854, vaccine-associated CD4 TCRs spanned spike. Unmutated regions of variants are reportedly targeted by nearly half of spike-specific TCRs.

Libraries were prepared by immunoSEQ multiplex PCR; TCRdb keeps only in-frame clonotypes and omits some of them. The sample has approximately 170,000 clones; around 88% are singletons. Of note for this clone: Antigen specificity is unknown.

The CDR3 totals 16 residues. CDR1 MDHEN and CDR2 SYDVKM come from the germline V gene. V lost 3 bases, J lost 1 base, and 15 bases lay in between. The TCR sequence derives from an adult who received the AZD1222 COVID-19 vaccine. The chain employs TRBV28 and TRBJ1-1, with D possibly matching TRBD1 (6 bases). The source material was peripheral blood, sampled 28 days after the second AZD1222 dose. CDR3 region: CASSFSGVWTNTEAFF. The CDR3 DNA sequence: TGTGCCAGCAGTTTTTCAGGGGTTTGGACGAACACTGAAGCTTTCTTT.